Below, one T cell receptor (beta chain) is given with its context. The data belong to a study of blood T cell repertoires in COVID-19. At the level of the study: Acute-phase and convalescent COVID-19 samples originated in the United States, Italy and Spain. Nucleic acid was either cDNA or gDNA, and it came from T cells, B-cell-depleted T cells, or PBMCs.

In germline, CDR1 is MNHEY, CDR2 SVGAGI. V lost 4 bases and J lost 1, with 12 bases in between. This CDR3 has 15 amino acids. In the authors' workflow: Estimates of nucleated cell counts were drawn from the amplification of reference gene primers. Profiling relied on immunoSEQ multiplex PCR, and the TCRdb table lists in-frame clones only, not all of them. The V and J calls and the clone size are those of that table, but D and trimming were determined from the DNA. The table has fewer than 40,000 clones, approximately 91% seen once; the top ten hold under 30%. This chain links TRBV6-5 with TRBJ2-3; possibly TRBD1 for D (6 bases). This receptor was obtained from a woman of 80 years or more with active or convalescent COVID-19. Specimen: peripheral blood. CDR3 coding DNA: TGTGCCAGCAGTTCAGGGGATCACGGCACAGATACGCAGTATTTT. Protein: CASSSGDHGTDTQYF.